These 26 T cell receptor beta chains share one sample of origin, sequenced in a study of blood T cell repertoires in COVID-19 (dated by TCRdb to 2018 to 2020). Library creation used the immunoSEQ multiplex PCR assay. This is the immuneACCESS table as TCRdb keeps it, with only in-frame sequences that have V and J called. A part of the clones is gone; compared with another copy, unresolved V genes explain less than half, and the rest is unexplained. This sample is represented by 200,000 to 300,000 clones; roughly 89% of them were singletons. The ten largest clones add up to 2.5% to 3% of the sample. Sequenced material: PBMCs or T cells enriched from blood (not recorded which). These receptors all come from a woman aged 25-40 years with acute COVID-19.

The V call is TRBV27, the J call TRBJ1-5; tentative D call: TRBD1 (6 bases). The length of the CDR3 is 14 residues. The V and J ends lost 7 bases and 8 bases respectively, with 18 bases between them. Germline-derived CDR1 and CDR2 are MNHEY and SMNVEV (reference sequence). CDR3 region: CASKVTGGAEPQHF. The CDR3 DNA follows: TGTGCCAGCAAAGTGACGGGGGGCGCGGAGCCCCAGCATTTT.

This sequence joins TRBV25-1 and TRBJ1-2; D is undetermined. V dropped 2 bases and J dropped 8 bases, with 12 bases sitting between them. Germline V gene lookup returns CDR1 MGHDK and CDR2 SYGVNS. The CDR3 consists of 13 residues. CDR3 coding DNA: TGTGCCAGCAGTGAAGCGGAGATGAGGGGCTACACCTTC. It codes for CASSEAEMRGYTF.

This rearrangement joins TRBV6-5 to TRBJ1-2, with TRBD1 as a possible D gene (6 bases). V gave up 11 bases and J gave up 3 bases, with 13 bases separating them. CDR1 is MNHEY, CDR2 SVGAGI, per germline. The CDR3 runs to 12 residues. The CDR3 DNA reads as TGTGCCGGTTCGGGGGGCCACTATGGCTACACCTTC. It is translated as CAGSGGHYGYTF.

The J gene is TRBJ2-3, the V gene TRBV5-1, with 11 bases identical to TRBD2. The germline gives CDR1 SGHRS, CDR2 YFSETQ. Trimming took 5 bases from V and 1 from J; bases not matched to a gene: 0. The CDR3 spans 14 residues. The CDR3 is CASRGLAGTDTQYF. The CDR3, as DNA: TGCGCCAGCAGGGGACTAGCGGGCACAGATACGCAGTATTTT.

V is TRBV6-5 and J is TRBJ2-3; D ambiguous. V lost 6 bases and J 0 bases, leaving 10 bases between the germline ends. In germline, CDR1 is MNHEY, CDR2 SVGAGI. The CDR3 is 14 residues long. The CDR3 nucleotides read TGTGCCAGCAGACCCAGGATCAGCACAGATACGCAGTATTTT. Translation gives CASRPRISTDTQYF.

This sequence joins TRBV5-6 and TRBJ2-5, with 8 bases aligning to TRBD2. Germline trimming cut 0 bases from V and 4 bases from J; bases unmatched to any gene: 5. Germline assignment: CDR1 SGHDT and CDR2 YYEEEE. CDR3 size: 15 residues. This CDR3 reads CASSLGLAGGETQYF. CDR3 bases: TGTGCCAGCAGCTTGGGTCTAGCGGGTGGAGAGACCCAGTACTTC.

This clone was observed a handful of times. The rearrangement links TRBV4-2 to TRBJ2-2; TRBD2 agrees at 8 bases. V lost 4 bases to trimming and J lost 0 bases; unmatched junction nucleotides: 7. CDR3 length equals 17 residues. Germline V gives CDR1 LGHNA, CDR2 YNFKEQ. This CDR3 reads CASSPKAGGSNTGELFF. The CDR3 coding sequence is TGTGCCAGCAGCCCGAAGGCGGGGGGTTCGAACACCGGGGAGCTGTTTTTT.

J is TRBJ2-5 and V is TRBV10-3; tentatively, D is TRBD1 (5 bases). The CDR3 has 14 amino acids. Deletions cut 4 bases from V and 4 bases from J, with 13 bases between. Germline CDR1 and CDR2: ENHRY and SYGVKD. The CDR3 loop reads CAISGKGLGETQYF. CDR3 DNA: TGTGCCATCAGTGGGAAGGGGTTAGGAGAGACCCAGTACTTC.

The CDR3 here is CASSQGTGKAFF. CDR3 nucleotide sequence: TGTGCCAGCAGTCAGGGGACAGGGAAAGCTTTCTTT. The chain links TRBV12-3 or TRBV12-4 to TRBJ1-1; 9 nucleotides line up with TRBD1. The CDR3 runs 12 residues. Unmatched junction bases numbered 4, after V lost 5 bases and J lost 9 bases.

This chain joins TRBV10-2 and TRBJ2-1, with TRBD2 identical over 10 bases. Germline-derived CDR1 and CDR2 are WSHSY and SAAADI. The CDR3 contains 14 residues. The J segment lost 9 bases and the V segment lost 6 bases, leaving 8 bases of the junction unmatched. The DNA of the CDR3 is TGCGCCAGCAGACAGCGGGGGGGCGGCGGTGAGCAGTTCTTC. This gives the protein CASRQRGGGGEQFF.

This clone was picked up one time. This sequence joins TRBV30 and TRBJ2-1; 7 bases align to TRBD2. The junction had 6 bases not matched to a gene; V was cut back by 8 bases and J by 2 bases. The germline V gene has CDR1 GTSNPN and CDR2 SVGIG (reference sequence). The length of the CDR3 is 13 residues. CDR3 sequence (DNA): TGTGCCCGCGCTCGGGGGGCCTACAATGAGCAGTTCTTC. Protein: CARARGAYNEQFF.

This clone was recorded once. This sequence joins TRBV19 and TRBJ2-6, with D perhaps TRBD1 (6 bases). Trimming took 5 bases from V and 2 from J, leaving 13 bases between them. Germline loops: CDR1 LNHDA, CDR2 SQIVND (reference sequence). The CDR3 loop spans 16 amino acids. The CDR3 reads CASSARQAPGANVLTF. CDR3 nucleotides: TGTGCCAGTAGTGCACGACAGGCCCCTGGGGCCAACGTCCTGACTTTC. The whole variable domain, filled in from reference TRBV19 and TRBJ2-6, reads DGGITQSPKYLFRKEGQNVTLSCEQNLNHDAMYWYRQDPGQGLRLIYYSQIVNDFQKGDIAEGYSVSREKKESFPLTVTSAQKNPTAFYLCASSARQAPGANVLTFGAGSRLTVL.

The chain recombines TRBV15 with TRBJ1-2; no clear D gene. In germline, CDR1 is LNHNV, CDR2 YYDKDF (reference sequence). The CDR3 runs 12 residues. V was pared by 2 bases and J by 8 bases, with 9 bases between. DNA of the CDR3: TGTGCCACCAGCAGACGAGCGGAGGGCTACACCTTC. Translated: CATSRRAEGYTF.

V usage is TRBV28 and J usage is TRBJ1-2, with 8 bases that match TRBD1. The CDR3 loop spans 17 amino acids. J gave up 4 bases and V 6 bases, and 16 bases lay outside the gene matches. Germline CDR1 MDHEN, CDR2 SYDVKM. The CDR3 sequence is CASRYTGTGPLGYGYTF. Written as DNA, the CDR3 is TGTGCCAGCAGATATACCGGGACAGGACCCCTTGGCTATGGCTACACCTTC.

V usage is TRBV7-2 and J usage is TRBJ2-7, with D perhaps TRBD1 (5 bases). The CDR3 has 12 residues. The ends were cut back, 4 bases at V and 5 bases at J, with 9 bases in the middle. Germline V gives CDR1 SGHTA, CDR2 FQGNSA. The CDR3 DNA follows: TGTGCCAGCAGCTCCGACAGAAACGAGCAGTACTTC. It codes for CASSSDRNEQYF.

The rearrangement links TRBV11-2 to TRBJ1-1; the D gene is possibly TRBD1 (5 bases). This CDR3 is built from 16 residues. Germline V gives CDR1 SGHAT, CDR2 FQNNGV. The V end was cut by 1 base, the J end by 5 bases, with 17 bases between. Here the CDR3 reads CASSLAWDYLGTEAFF. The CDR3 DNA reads TGTGCCAGCAGCTTAGCCTGGGACTACCTCGGGACTGAAGCTTTCTTT.

This chain's CDR3 is CASSLEVEGTQYF. CDR3 DNA: TGTGCCAGCAGCTTGGAGGTGGAGGGGACCCAGTACTTC. V usage is TRBV5-4 and J usage is TRBJ2-5; D may be TRBD2 (6 bases). This CDR3 comprises 13 residues. The germline gives CDR1 SGHNT, CDR2 YYREEE (reference sequence). The V end lost 0 bases, the J end lost 7 bases, and 10 bases lay between the germline ends.

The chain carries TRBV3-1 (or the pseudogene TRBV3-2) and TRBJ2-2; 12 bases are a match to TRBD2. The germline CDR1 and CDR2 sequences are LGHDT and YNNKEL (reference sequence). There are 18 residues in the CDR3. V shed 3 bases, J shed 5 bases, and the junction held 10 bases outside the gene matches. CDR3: CASSQILAGGPGTGELFF. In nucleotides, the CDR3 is TGTGCCAGCAGCCAGATTCTAGCGGGGGGGCCTGGAACCGGGGAGCTGTTTTTT.

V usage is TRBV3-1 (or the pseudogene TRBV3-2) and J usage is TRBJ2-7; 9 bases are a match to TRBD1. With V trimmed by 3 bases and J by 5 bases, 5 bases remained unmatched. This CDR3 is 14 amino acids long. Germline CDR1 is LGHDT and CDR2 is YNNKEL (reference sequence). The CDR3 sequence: CASSHPGQGNEQYF. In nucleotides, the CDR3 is TGTGCCAGCAGCCATCCGGGACAGGGAAACGAGCAGTACTTC.

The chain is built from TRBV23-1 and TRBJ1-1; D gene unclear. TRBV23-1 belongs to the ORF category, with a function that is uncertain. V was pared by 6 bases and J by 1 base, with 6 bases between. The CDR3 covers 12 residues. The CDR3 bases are TGCGCCAGCAGCCAACAGAACACTGAAGCTTTCTTT. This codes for CASSQQNTEAFF.

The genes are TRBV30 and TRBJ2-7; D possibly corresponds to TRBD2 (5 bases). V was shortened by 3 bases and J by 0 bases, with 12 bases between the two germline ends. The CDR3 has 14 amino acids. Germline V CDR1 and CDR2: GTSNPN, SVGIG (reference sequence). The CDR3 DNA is TGTGCCTGGAGCTCGGACTCCCACTCCTACGAGCAGTACTTC. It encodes CAWSSDSHSYEQYF. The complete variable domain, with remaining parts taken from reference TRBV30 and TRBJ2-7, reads SQTIHQWPATLVQPVGSPLSLECTVEGTSNPNLYWYRQAAGRGLQLLFYSVGIGQISSEVPQNLSASRPQDRQFILSSKKLLLSDSGFYLCAWSSDSHSYEQYFGPGTRLTVT.

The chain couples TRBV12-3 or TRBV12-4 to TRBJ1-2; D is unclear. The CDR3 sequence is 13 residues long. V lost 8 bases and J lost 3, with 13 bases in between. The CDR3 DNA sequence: TGTGCCAGCCTGAAGTCGGGGTACTATGGCTACACCTTC. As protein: CASLKSGYYGYTF.

The CDR3, as DNA: TGTGCCATCAGTGAGACCGCCGTCCGGAGGGCTAACTATGGCTACACCTTC. The encoded protein is CAISETAVRRANYGYTF. V is TRBV10-3 and J is TRBJ1-2, with no clear D. Trimming removed 2 bases from V and 0 bases from J, with 16 bases in between. In germline, CDR1 is ENHRY, CDR2 SYGVKD. This CDR3 has 17 amino acids.

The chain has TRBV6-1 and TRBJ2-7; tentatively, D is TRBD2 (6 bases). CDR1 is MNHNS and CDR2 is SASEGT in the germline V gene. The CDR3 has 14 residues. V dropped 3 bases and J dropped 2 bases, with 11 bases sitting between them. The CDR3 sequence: CASSEIPGAYEQYF. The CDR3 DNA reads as TGTGCCAGCAGTGAGATACCGGGGGCCTACGAGCAGTACTTC.

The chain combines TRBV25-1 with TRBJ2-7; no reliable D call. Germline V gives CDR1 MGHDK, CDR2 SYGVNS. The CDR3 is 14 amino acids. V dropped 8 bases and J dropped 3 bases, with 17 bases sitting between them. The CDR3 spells CASRPGWVGYEQYF. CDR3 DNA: TGTGCCAGCCGCCCGGGTTGGGTCGGCTACGAGCAGTACTTC.

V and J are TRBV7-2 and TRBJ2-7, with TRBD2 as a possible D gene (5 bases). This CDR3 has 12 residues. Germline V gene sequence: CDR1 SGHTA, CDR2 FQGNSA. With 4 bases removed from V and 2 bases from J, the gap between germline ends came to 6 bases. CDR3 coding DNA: TGTGCCAGCAGCTCCGGGACCTACGAGCAGTACTTC. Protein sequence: CASSSGTYEQYF.